The next 18 T cell receptor beta chains were all read from a single sample in a study of cytomegalovirus exposure and HLA in healthy donors. Amplification used 60 Vbeta primers and 13 Jbeta primers. Measured with immunoSEQ multiplex PCR; TCRdb has only the in-frame clones, and not every one. The sample shows 70,000 to 90,000 clones, under 80% of them seen only once. Sequencing used PBMCs. The receptors were gathered from a man aged 60 to 75 in good health and CMV-seropositive.

The genes are TRBV30 and TRBJ1-6, with D unresolved. Germline V gene sequence: CDR1 GTSNPN, CDR2 SVGIG (reference sequence). This CDR3 contains 13 residues. With 0 bases removed from V and 5 bases from J, the gap between germline ends came to 5 bases. In DNA, the CDR3 is TGTGCCTGGAGTGTAATAGATAATTCACCCCTCCACTTT. Amino acids: CAWSVIDNSPLHF.

This sequence joins TRBV19 and TRBJ2-7; 8 positions match TRBD2. The DNA matches TRBJ2-1 better at its end, which makes the J call doubtful. The CDR3 loop spans 16 amino acids. CDR1 and CDR2 from the germline V gene are LNHDA and SQIVND (reference sequence). The chain's CDR3 is CASTQVGTRAYNEQFF. CDR3 in DNA: TGTGCCAGTACCCAGGTCGGGACTAGGGCTTACAATGAGCAGTTCTTC.

The chain links TRBV6-5 to TRBJ1-1, with D perhaps matching TRBD1 (5 bases). The CDR3 is made up of 16 amino acids. V shed 0 bases and J shed 0 bases, with 11 bases lying between them. Germline lookup yields CDR1 MNHEY and CDR2 SVGAGI. The CDR3 sequence is CASSYSGGDMNTEAFF. The CDR3 nucleotides read TGTGCCAGCAGTTACTCGGGGGGAGACATGAACACTGAAGCTTTCTTT.

This clone was picked up a small number of times. The chain couples TRBV19 to TRBJ1-1; 7 positions match TRBD1. Trimming cost V 0 bases and J 7 bases; bases outside gene matches: 5. Germline CDR1 and CDR2: LNHDA and SQIVND (reference sequence). The CDR3 contains 14 residues. The CDR3, as DNA: TGTGCCAGTAGTATAGATTCGGGACAGATTGAAGCTTTCTTT. This codes for CASSIDSGQIEAFF.

V usage is TRBV4-1 and J usage is TRBJ2-7, with D perhaps matching TRBD1 (5 bases). Trimming took off 5 bases at V and 0 bases at J, with 14 bases between the two ends. CDR3 length: 15 residues. Germline-derived CDR1 and CDR2 are MGHRA and YSYEKL. DNA of the CDR3: TGCGCCAGCAGCTCTCGCCAGGGCAGCTCCTACGAGCAGTACTTC. It codes for CASSSRQGSSYEQYF.

This clone was seen a few times. This rearrangement joins TRBV19 to TRBJ2-1; D call uncertain. Trimming stripped 1 base from V and 6 bases from J, with 7 bases between. Germline V lookup: CDR1 LNHDA, CDR2 SQIVND (reference sequence). The CDR3 runs to 13 residues. The CDR3 DNA reads TGTGCCAGTAGTATAGCAGGATTCAATGAGCAGTTCTTC. It codes for CASSIAGFNEQFF.

J is TRBJ2-1 and V is TRBV19; 9 nucleotides match TRBD1. Per germline, CDR1 LNHDA and CDR2 SQIVND (reference sequence). The CDR3 totals 14 residues. J gave up 7 bases and V 6 bases, and 7 bases lay outside the gene matches. CDR3 protein: CASSPTGTGNEQFF. The DNA for the CDR3 is TGTGCCAGTAGCCCAACCGGGACAGGGAATGAGCAGTTCTTC.

With regard to this clone: One end of the junction varies from germline; a read error may be responsible. The V and J genes are TRBV7-9 and TRBJ1-4, with 7 bases fitting TRBD1. The CDR3 covers 14 residues. Germline CDR1 and CDR2: SEHNR and FQNEAQ (reference sequence). The chain's CDR3 is CSSSLRDSNEKLFF. The DNA for the CDR3 is TGTTCCAGCAGCCTCCGGGACAGTAATGAAAAACTGTTTTTT.

This chain links TRBV28 with TRBJ2-6; D is undetermined. The CDR3 spans 14 residues. The ends were cut back, 7 bases at V and 6 bases at J, with 13 bases in the middle. Germline V gives CDR1 MDHEN, CDR2 SYDVKM. DNA of the CDR3: TGTGCCAGCACCTCCGGTATTTCGGCCAACGTCCTGACTTTC. Translation: CASTSGISANVLTF.

This sequence joins TRBV7-9 and TRBJ2-5, with 7 positions matching TRBD1. Germline CDR1 SEHNR, CDR2 FQNEAQ (reference sequence). The V and J ends lost 7 bases and 0 bases, in that order; junction bases with no gene match: 5. This CDR3 region has 14 residues. CDR3: CASTWDSYQETQYF. In DNA, the CDR3 is TGTGCCAGCACCTGGGACAGCTACCAAGAGACCCAGTACTTC.

The J gene is TRBJ1-1, the V gene TRBV5-6, with D hard to call. The germline V gene has CDR1 SGHDT and CDR2 YYEEEE. Trimming took 2 bases from V and 7 from J, leaving 12 bases between them. The CDR3 extends over 13 amino acids. As DNA, the CDR3 is TGTGCCAGCAGCTTTTCCCGCCCTAGTGAAGCTTTCTTT. It is translated as CASSFSRPSEAFF.

This chain joins TRBV10-2 and TRBJ2-1; a possible D gene is TRBD1 (6 bases). V lost 3 bases and J 3 bases, leaving 12 bases between the germline ends. This CDR3 has 15 residues. CDR1 is WSHSY and CDR2 is SAAADI in the germline V gene. The CDR3 DNA reads TGCGCCAGCAGTGATTTGGGGGCCGGCTACAATGAGCAGTTCTTC. Its translation is CASSDLGAGYNEQFF.

V and J are TRBV19 and TRBJ2-1; 10 bases line up with TRBD2. Trimming removed 5 bases from V and 0 bases from J; junction bases left unmatched: 7. This CDR3 contains 17 residues. Germline V gene lookup returns CDR1 LNHDA and CDR2 SQIVND (reference sequence). The CDR3 DNA is TGTGCCAGTAGTGAGGGGACTAGCGACCCCTCCTACAATGAGCAGTTCTTC. It specifies CASSEGTSDPSYNEQFF.

This clone appeared a few times. V is TRBV4-1 and J is TRBJ2-7, with D maybe TRBD1 (6 bases). Trimming pared 3 bases from V and 1 base from J, leaving 13 bases between. The CDR3 covers 15 residues. The V gene's germline CDR1 is MGHRA and CDR2 YSYEKL. The CDR3 DNA sequence: TGCGCCAGCAGCCAGGCAGGGGTCCTATCCTACGAGCAGTACTTC. It translates to CASSQAGVLSYEQYF.

V usage is TRBV6-5 and J usage is TRBJ1-1; D uncertain. CDR3 size: 14 residues. CDR1 and CDR2 from the germline V gene are MNHEY and SVGAGI. Trimming shortened V by 4 bases and J by 5 bases, and 14 bases separated the two germline ends. CDR3 in amino acids: CASSWAGRLTEAFF. The DNA for the CDR3 is TGTGCCAGCAGTTGGGCGGGAAGGTTGACTGAAGCTTTCTTT.

This clone was counted a single time. This sequence joins TRBV4-1 and TRBJ1-4; weak D call: TRBD1 (6 bases). V lost 1 base, J lost 10 bases, and 28 bases lay in between. Germline values: CDR1 MGHRA, CDR2 YSYEKL. There are 19 residues in the CDR3. In DNA, the CDR3 is TGCGCCAGCAGCCAAGGCACAGGGTTAGGCCCCGGGCTAGAGGGAAAACTGTTTTTT. Translated: CASSQGTGLGPGLEGKLFF.

This clone was seen a few times. The chain carries TRBV5-1 and TRBJ1-3, with 7 bases fitting TRBD1. V shed 1 base and J 0 bases; nucleotides not matched to a gene: 4. The CDR3 is 16 residues long. The germline V gene encodes CDR1 SGHRS and CDR2 YFSETQ. CDR3 in amino acids: CASSLRDSGSGNTIYF. The CDR3 DNA reads as TGCGCCAGCAGCTTGAGGGACAGCGGCTCTGGAAACACCATATATTTT.

This clone was counted between two and nine times. V and J are TRBV6-5 and TRBJ1-6; 7 positions match TRBD1. The length of the CDR3 is 14 residues. CDR1 is MNHEY and CDR2 is SVGAGI in the germline V gene. The V segment lost 7 bases and the J segment 7 bases; nucleotides outside the gene matches: 7. The CDR3 coding sequence is TGTGCCAGCACTAGGGACAGTCTAAATTCACCCCTCCACTTT. Translating it yields CASTRDSLNSPLHF.